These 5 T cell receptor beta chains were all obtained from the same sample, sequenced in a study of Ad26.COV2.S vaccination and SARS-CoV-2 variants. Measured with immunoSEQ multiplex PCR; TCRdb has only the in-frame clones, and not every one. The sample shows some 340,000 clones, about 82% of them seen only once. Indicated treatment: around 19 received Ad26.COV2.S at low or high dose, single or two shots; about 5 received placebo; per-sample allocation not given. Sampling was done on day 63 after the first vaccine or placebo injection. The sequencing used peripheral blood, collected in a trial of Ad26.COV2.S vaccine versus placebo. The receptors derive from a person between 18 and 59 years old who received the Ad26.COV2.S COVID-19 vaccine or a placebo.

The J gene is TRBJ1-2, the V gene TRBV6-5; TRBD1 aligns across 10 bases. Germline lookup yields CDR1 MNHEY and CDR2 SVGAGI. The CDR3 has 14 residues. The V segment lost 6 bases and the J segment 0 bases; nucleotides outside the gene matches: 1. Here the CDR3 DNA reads TGTGCCAGCAGCGGACAGGGGGCTAACTATGGCTACACCTTC. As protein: CASSGQGANYGYTF.

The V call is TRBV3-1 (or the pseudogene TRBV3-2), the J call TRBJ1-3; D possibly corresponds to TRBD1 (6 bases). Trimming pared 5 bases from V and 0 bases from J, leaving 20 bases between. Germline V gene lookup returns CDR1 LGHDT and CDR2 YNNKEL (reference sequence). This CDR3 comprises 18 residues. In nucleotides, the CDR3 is TGTGCCAGCAGCGCAAAACCTACCCACAGGGACTCTGGAAACACCATATATTTT. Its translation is CASSAKPTHRDSGNTIYF.

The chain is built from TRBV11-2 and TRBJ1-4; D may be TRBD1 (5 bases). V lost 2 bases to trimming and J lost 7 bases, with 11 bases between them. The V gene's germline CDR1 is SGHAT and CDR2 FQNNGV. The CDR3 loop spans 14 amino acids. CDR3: CASSLLGGSEKLFF. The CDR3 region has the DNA TGTGCCAGCAGCTTATTGGGGGGGAGTGAAAAACTGTTTTTT.

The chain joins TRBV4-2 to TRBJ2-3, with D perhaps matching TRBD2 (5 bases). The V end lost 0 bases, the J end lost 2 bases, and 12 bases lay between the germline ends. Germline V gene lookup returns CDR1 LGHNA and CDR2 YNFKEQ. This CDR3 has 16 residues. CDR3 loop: CASSQDGRESTDTQYF. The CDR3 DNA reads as TGTGCCAGCAGCCAAGATGGCCGGGAATCCACAGATACGCAGTATTTT.

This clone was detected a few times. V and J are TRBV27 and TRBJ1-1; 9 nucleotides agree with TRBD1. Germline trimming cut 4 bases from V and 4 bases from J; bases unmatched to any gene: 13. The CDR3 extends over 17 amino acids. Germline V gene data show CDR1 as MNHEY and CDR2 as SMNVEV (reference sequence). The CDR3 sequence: CASSSNYRTGERTEAFF. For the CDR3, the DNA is TGTGCCAGCAGTTCAAATTACCGGACAGGGGAGCGCACTGAAGCTTTCTTT.